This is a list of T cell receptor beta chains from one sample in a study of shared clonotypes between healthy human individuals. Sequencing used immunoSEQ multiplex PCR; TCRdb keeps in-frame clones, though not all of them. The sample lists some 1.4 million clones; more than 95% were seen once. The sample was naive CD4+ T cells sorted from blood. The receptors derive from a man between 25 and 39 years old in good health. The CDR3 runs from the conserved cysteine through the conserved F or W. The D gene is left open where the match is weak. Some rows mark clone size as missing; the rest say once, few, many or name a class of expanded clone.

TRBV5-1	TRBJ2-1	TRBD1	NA	CASSFSGTVYNEQFF	TGCGCCAGCAGTTTCTCCGGGACAGTATACAATGAGCAGTTCTTC
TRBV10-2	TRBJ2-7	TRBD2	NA	CASRLAGGPSSNEQYF	TGCGCCAGCCGACTAGCGGGAGGGCCTAGTAGCAACGAGCAGTACTTC
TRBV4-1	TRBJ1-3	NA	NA	CASSQPTADSGNTIYF	TGCGCCAGCAGCCAACCCACCGCAGACTCTGGAAACACCATATATTTT
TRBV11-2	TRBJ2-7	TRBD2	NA	CASSFLSGNLYEQYF	TGTGCCAGCAGCTTTTTGAGCGGGAACCTCTACGAGCAGTACTTC
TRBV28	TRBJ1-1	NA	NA	CASISPRGRGTEAFF	TGTGCCAGCATCTCCCCCCGGGGACGTGGGACTGAAGCTTTCTTT
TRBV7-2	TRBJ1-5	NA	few	CASSPGWGNQPQHF	TGTGCCAGCAGCCCCGGGTGGGGCAATCAGCCCCAGCATTTT
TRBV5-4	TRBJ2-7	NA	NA	CASSLEGVREQYF	TGTGCCAGCAGCTTGGAGGGAGTGCGGGAGCAGTACTTC
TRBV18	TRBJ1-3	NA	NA	CASSATEGLTHTIYF	TGTGCCAGCTCAGCGACCGAGGGATTGACTCACACCATATATTTT
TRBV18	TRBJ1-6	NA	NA	CASSLLTEKISPLHF	TGTGCCAGCTCACTTTTGACAGAAAAGATTTCACCCCTCCACTTT
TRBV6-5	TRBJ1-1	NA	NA	CASSQPQGNTEAFF	TGTGCCAGCAGTCAACCGCAGGGAAACACTGAAGCTTTCTTT
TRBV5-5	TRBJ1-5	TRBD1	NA	CASSVDRDQPQHF	TGTGCCAGCAGCGTTGACAGGGACCAGCCCCAGCATTTT
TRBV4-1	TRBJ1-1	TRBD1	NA	CASSQDLKGAQVTEAFF	TGCGCCAGCAGCCAAGATCTTAAGGGGGCGCAAGTCACTGAAGCTTTCTTT
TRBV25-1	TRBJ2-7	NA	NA	CASSGLYEQYF	TGTGCCAGCAGTGGCCTCTACGAGCAGTACTTC
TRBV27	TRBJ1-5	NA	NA	CASRTGNQPQHF	TGTGCCAGCAGAACAGGCAATCAGCCCCAGCATTTT
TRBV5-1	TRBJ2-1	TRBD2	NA	CASSRRESSYNEQFF	TGCGCCAGCAGCAGGCGGGAGAGCTCCTACAATGAGCAGTTCTTC
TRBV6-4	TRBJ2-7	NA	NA	CASSDSGDPSSYEQYF	TGTGCCAGCAGTGACTCGGGGGATCCCAGCTCCTACGAGCAGTACTTC
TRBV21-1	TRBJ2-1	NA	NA	CASSKRGHIEQFF	TGTGCCAGCAGCAAAAGGGGACACATCGAGCAGTTCTTC
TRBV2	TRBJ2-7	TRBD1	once	CASTGGTGTAYVQYF	TGTGCCAGTACCGGTGGGACAGGGACCGCTTACGTGCAGTACTTC
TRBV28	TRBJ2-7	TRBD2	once	CASVTSGRSYEQYF	TGTGCCAGCGTAACTAGCGGTCGCTCTTACGAGCAGTACTTC
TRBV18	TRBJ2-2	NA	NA	CASSTIDTGELFF	TGTGCCAGCTCGACCATTGATACCGGGGAGCTGTTTTTT
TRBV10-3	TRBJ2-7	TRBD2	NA	CASAGGPGEQYF	TGTGCCTCCGCGGGAGGGCCAGGGGAGCAGTACTTC
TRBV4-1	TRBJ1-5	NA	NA	CASSPPGTRNQPQHF	TGCGCCAGCAGCCCCCCGGGGACTAGAAATCAGCCCCAGCATTTT
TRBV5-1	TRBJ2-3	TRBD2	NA	CASSLGLAGGPNTDTQYF	TGCGCCAGCAGCTTGGGACTAGCGGGAGGGCCGAACACAGATACGCAGTATTTT
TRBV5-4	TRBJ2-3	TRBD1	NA	CASSLATGQGPDTQYF	TGTGCCAGCAGCTTGGCAACGGGACAGGGTCCAGATACGCAGTATTTT
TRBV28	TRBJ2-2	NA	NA	CASIDRNTGELFF	TGTGCCAGCATTGACAGGAACACCGGGGAGCTGTTTTTT
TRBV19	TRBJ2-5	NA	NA	CASSNRAQETQYF	TGTGCCAGTAGTAACAGGGCCCAAGAGACCCAGTACTTC
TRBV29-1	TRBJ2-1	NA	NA	CSVSIYNEQFF	TGCAGCGTCTCTATCTACAATGAGCAGTTCTTC
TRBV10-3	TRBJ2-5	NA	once	CAISVNRQETQYF	TGTGCCATCAGTGTGAACCGGCAAGAGACCCAGTACTTC
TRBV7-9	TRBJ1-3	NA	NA	CASSSPRGSGNTIYF	TGTGCCAGCAGCTCCCCGAGAGGTTCTGGAAACACCATATATTTT
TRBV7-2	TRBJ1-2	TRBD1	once	CASSSRDRANGYTF	TGTGCCAGCAGCTCGCGGGACAGGGCGAATGGCTACACCTTC
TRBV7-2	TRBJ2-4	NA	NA	CASSLSGGLGRNIQYF	TGTGCCAGCAGCTTATCCGGGGGTCTAGGAAGAAACATTCAGTACTTC
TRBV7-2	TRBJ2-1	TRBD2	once	CASSLLAGYNEQFF	TGTGCCAGCAGCTTGCTAGCGGGTTACAATGAGCAGTTCTTC
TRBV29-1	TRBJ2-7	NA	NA	CSVRNTGAGVYEQYF	TGCAGCGTTCGGAATACGGGCGCGGGTGTCTACGAGCAGTACTTC
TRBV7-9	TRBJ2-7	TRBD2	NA	CASSKGLASYEQYF	TGTGCCAGCAGCAAAGGACTAGCTAGCTACGAGCAGTACTTC
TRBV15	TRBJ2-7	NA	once	CATSGGGGAYEQYF	TGTGCCACCAGCGGGGGAGGGGGTGCTTACGAGCAGTACTTC
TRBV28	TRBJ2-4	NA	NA	CASEEGRLAKNIQYF	TGTGCCAGCGAGGAAGGACGTCTAGCCAAAAACATTCAGTACTTC
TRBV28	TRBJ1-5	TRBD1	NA	CASRETGGSRNQPQHF	TGTGCCAGCAGGGAAACAGGGGGCTCGCGCAATCAGCCCCAGCATTTT
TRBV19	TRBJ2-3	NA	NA	CASSIGGTGVDTQYF	TGTGCCAGTAGTATCGGCGGGACCGGAGTAGATACGCAGTATTTT
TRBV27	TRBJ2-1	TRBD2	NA	CASRTAGGYNEQFF	TGTGCCAGCAGGACAGCGGGAGGCTACAATGAGCAGTTCTTC
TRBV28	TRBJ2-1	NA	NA	CASTHRRGGGSEQFF	TGTGCCAGCACCCACAGGCGCGGCGGAGGGAGTGAGCAGTTCTTC
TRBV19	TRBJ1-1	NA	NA	CASADDYPEAFF	TGTGCCAGCGCCGATGACTACCCTGAAGCTTTCTTT
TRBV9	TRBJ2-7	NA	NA	CASSVVVKGVIYEQYF	TGTGCCAGCAGCGTAGTAGTCAAGGGGGTGATTTACGAGCAGTACTTC